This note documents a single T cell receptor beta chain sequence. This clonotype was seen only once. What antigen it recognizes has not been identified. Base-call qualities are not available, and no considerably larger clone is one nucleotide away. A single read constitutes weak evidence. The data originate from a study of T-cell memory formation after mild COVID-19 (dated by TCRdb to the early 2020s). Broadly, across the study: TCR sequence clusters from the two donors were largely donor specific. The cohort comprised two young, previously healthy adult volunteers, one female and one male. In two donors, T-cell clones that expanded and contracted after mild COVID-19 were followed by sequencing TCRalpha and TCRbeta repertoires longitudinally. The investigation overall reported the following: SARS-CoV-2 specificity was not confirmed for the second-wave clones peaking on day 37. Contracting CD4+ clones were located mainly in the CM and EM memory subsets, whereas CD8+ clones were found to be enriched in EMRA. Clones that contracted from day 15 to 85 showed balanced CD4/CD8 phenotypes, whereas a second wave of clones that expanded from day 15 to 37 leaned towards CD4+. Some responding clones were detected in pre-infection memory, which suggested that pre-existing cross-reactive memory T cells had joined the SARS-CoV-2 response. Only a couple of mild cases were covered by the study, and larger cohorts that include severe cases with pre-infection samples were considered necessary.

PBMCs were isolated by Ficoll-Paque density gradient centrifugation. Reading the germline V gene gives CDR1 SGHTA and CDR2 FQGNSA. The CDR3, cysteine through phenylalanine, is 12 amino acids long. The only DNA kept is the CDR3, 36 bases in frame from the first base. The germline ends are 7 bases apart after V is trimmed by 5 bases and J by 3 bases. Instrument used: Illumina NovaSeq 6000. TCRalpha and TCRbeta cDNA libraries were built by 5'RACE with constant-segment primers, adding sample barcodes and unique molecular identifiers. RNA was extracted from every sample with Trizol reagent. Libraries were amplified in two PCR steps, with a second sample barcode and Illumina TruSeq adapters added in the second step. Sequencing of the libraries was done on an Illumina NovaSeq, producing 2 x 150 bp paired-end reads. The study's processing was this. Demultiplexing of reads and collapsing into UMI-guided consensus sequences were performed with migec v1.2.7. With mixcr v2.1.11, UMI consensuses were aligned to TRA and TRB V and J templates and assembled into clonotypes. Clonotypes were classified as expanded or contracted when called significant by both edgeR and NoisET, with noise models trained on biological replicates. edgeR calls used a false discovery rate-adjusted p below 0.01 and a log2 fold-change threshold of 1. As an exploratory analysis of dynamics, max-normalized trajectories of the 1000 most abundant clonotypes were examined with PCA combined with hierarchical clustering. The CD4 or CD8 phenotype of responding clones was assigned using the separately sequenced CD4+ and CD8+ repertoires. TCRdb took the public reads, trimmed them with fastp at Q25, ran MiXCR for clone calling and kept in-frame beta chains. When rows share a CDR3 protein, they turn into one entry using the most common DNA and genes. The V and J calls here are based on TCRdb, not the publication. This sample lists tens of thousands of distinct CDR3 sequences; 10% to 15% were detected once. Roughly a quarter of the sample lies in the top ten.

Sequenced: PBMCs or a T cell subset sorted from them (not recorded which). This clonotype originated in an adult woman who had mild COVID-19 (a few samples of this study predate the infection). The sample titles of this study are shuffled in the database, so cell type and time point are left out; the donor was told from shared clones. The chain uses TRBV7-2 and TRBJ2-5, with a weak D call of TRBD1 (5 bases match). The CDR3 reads CASSQTEETQYF. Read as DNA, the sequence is TGTGCCAGCAGCCAGACAGAAGAGACCCAGTACTTC.